The 2 T cell receptor beta chains presented below share a single source sample, sequenced in a study of blood T cell repertoires in COVID-19 (dated by TCRdb to the early 2020s). Receptors were amplified or captured by the immunoSEQ multiplex PCR assay. The table was pulled from immuneACCESS by TCRdb, which kept in-frame rearrangements only. Such tables lose some clones; where checked, under half of the loss comes from unresolved V genes, and the rest has no known cause. The sample table records under 200,000 clones; roughly 83% of these occur just once. The ten largest clones add up to 5% to 7% of the sample. Material: PBMCs or T cells enriched from blood (not recorded which). The origin of the receptors is a man aged 35 to 55 with acute COVID-19.

This clone was found a few times. The rearrangement links TRBV12-5 to TRBJ2-1; 7 nucleotides align to TRBD2. Germline CDR1 is LGHNT and CDR2 is FRNRAP. There are 18 residues in the CDR3. The trim removed 6 bases at V and 6 bases at J, leaving 20 bases unmatched. CDR3 sequence reads: CASGLLAPLREYPNEQFF. CDR3 DNA: TGTGCTAGTGGCCTGCTCGCCCCACTGCGGGAGTATCCCAATGAGCAGTTCTTC.

V and J are TRBV28 and TRBJ1-6; TRBD1 is a possible D gene (6 bases). The CDR3 spans 15 residues. The germline V gene encodes CDR1 MDHEN and CDR2 SYDVKM. Trimming cost V 6 bases and J 7 bases, with 16 bases left between them. The DNA for the CDR3 is TGTGCCAGCAGGGAAATCGACAGGAGGAATTCACCCCTCCACTTT. It specifies CASREIDRRNSPLHF. Full variable domain (outside the CDR3, taken from reference TRBV28 and TRBJ1-6): DVKVTQSSRYLVKRTGEKVFLECVQDMDHENMFWYRQDPGLGLRLIYFSYDVKMKEKGDIPEGYSVSREKKERFSLILESASTNQTSMYLCASREIDRRNSPLHFGNGTRLTVT.